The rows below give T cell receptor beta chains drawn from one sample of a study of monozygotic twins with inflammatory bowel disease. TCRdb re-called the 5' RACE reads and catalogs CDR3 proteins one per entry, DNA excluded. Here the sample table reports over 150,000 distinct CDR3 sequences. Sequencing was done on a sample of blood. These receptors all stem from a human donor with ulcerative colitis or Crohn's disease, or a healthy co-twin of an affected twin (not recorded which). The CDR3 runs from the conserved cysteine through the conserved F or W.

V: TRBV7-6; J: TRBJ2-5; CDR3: CASSLETGGLSETQYF
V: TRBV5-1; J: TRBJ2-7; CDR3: CASSLDSTNYEQYF
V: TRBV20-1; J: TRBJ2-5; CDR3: CGGLVQETQYF
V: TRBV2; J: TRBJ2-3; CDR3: CASSRAGTQYF
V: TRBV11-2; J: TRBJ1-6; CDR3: CASSLGRGSGYNSPLHF
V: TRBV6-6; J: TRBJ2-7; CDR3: CASSYSLKDEQYF
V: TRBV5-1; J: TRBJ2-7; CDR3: CASSLTGVGYEQYF
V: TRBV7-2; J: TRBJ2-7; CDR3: CASSFKRGGYEQYF
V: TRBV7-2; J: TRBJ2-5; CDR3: CASSALPSGHLRETQYF
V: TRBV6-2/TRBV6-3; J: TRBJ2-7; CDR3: CASSDGTAEQYF
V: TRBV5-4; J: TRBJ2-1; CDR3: CASSWGSGGLNEQFF
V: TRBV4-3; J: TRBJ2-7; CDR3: CASSHRGRSYEQYF
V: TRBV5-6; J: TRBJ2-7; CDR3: CASSYGTSGYEQYF
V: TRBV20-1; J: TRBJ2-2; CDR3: CSAPTSGGGRTGELFF
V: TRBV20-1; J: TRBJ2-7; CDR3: CSARDALNLLGYEQYF
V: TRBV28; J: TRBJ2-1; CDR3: CASSSFGVGEINEQFF
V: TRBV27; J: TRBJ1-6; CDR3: CASSSAGTNFSPLHF
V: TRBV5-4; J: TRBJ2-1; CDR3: CASSLSLRANTLNEQFF
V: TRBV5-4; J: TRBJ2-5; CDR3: CASSPGTARQETQYF
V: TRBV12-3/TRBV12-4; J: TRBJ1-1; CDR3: CASSFGFETEAFF
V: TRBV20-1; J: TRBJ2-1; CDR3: CSALRGQGAYNEQFF
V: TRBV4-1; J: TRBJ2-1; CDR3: CASSPKLAGGGNEQFF
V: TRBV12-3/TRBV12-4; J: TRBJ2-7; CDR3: CASRSGYEQYF
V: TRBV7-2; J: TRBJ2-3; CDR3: CASSLFRDTDTQYF
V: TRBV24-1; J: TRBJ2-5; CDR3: CATSDPRTGVETQYF
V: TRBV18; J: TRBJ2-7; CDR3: CASSPSIGTGESYEQYF
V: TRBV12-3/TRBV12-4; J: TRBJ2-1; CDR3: CASSFMKRGGPENEQFF
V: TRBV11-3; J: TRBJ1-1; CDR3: CASSSGQGENTEAFF
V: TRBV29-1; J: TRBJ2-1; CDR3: CSAPSTGISYNEQFF
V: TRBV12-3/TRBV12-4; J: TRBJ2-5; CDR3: CASSRDRGGETQYF
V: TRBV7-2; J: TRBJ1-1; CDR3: CASGSTFNTEAFF
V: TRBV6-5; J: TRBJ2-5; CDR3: CASSYATTGFGGLQETQYF
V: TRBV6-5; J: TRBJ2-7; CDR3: CASSYSTGGGSYEQYF
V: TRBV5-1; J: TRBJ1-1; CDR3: CASSPQNGGTEAFF
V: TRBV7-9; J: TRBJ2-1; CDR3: CASSLSGRGNEQFF
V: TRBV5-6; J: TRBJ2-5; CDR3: CASSLDPGKSKTQYF
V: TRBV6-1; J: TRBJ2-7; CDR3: CASRGTTTHEQYF
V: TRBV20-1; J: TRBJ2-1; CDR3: CSAIAGGSYNEQFF
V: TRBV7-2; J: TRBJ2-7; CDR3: CASSLVAGSSYEQYF
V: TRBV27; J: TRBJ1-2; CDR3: CASSLIQGYVDGYTF
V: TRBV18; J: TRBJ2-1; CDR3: CSSSPLWDEQFF
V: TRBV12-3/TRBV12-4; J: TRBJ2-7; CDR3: CASSLRGEGFEQYF
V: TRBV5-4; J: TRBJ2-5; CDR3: CASSFKDRQETQYF
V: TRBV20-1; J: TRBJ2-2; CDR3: CSARRGGHMATGELFF
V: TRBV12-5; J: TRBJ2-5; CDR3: CASGPGIRTGGQETQYF
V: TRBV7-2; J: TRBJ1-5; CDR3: CASSFKGTGGQPQHF
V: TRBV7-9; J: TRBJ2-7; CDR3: CASSSTGTTYEQYF
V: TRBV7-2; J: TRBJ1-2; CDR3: CASSLNGGGINYGYTF
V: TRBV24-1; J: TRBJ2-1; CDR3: CATSDSAGNDEQFF